Below are 4 T cell receptor beta chains sequenced from a single sample in a study of cytomegalovirus exposure and HLA in healthy donors. Both 60 Vbeta primers and 13 Jbeta primers went into the PCR. The data were produced by immunoSEQ multiplex PCR, yet TCRdb's version contains in-frame clones alone and is incomplete. Seen here are 150,000 to 200,000 clones, about 80% observed once, and the top ten hold 2.1%. The sample consisted of PBMCs. The receptors here all came from a young woman in good health and CMV-seropositive.

This clone was seen a few times. This CDR3 reads CASSGDSYTTDTQYF. The CDR3 coding sequence is TGTGCCAGCAGCGGGGACTCTTATACCACAGATACGCAGTATTTT. This chain uses TRBV9 with TRBJ2-3; D might be TRBD2 (6 bases). V was shortened by 3 bases and J by 2 bases, with 13 bases between the two germline ends. CDR1 is SGDLS, CDR2 YYNGEE, per germline. The CDR3 is 15 amino acids. The variable domain in full, completed from reference TRBV9 and TRBJ2-3, reads DSGVTQTPKHLITATGQRVTLRCSPRSGDLSVYWYQQSLDQGLQFLIQYYNGEERAKGNILERFSAQQFPDLHSELNLSSLELGDSALYFCASSGDSYTTDTQYFGPGTRLTVL.

This clone came up a few times. This rearrangement joins TRBV11-2 to TRBJ1-3; weak D call: TRBD1 (6 bases). The CDR3 covers 15 residues. V was trimmed by 1 base and J by 2 bases, leaving 9 bases between them. Germline loops: CDR1 SGHAT, CDR2 FQNNGV. CDR3 sequence: CASSLVPGAGNTIYF. The DNA for the CDR3 is TGTGCCAGCAGCTTAGTACCAGGGGCTGGAAACACCATATATTTT.

The rearrangement uses TRBV29-1 and TRBJ2-1; perhaps TRBD1 as D (5 bases). This CDR3 spans 12 amino acids. From germline, CDR1 is SQVTM and CDR2 ANQGSEA. Trimming removed 4 bases at V and 4 bases at J, with 8 bases between. CDR3 loop: CSVAQEYNEQFF. The CDR3 nucleotides read TGCAGCGTTGCACAGGAGTACAATGAGCAGTTCTTC.

The chain carries TRBV6-6 and TRBJ1-6; 11 nucleotides agree with TRBD1. The junction had 9 bases not matched to a gene; V was cut back by 6 bases and J by 8 bases. The germline V gene encodes CDR1 MNHNY and CDR2 SVGAGI (reference sequence). The CDR3 spans 16 residues. CDR3 coding DNA: TGTGCCAGCAGGACCCGGGACAGGGGGAAGGATTCACCCCTCCACTTT. It translates to CASRTRDRGKDSPLHF.